This section outlines one T cell receptor (beta chain) sequence together with its context. Antigen specificity is unknown. These data come from a study of blood T cells in healthy people across ages. Then a second PCR, running about 6 to 11 cycles, was carried out with a sample-barcoded 5' primer and a J-beta primer mix. Each CDR3 protein gets one entry after TCRdb re-called the 5' RACE reads with MiXCR. The profile shows 950,000 to 1,200,000 distinct CDR3 sequences, 30% to 40% of them singletons. Study-level results: Higher naive T cell percentage went strongly together with higher TCR beta diversity.

The CDR3 is 15 residues long. V shed 2 bases, J shed 6 bases, and the junction held 4 bases outside the gene matches. The germline CDR1 and CDR2 sequences are MNHEY and SMNVEV (reference sequence). The source of this sequence is a young man in good health. Sequencing used blood. V gene TRBV27 combines with J gene TRBJ2-1, with 10 bases fitting TRBD2. CDR3 loop: CASSLRLAGANEQFF. The CDR3 DNA follows: TGTGCCAGCAGTTTACGGCTAGCGGGGGCCAATGAGCAGTTCTTC.